Presented here are 5 T cell receptor beta chains from one specimen sequenced in a study of T cells after yellow fever vaccination. One entry per CDR3 protein, called by TCRdb with MiXCR from the 5' RACE reads. The data contain under 300,000 distinct CDR3 sequences, about 7% of them seen just once; the ten biggest clones take up approximately 0.87%. The sequencing here drew on CD4+ T cells sorted from PBMCs, taken 15 days after the yellow fever booster vaccination. The receptors shown here come from a man aged 25 to 45 who received the YFV17D yellow fever vaccine.

The rearrangement links TRBV20-1 to TRBJ1-5; 8 bases fit TRBD1. The CDR3 length is 15 residues. Germline lookup yields CDR1 DFQATT and CDR2 SNEGSKA (reference sequence). V lost 2 bases, J lost 3 bases, and 6 bases stayed unmatched. As DNA, the CDR3 is TGCAGTGCTAGATCCACGGGACAGGCCAATCAGCCCCAGCATTTT. This sequence encodes CSARSTGQANQPQHF.

This clonotype was counted only a few times. This chain connects TRBV5-1 to TRBJ2-7; 8 bases map to TRBD2. V trimming: 0 bases; J trimming: 2 bases; junction bases outside the gene matches: 4. CDR1 and CDR2 from the germline V gene are SGHRS and YFSETQ. The CDR3 runs 15 residues. The DNA of the CDR3 is TGCGCCAGCAGCTTGGTATTAGCGGGAACCTACGAGCAGTACTTC. Translated, it gives CASSLVLAGTYEQYF.

This clonotype was counted many times. An end of the junction differs from the germline gene, which may be a read error. The genes are TRBV20-1 and TRBJ2-1; tentatively, D is TRBD1 (5 bases). The length of the CDR3 is 12 residues. From germline, CDR1 is DFQATT and CDR2 SNEGSKA (reference sequence). This CDR3 reads CSATNPQGPPHF. As DNA, the CDR3 is TGCAGCGCCACTAACCCTCAGGGTCCCCCTCACTTC.

The genes are TRBV14 and TRBJ1-1; a possible D gene is TRBD1 (5 bases). The germline V gene encodes CDR1 SGHDN and CDR2 FVKESK. Trimming took 3 bases from V and 1 from J, leaving 12 bases between them. The CDR3 has 15 amino acids. The CDR3 DNA reads as TGTGCCAGCAGCCAGGTCCGGGGCTGGAACACTGAAGCTTTCTTT. This translates into CASSQVRGWNTEAFF. Combining the CDR3 with reference TRBV14 and TRBJ1-1 gives the whole variable domain EAGVTQFPSHSVIEKGQTVTLRCDPISGHDNLYWYRRVMGKEIKFLLHFVKESKQDESGMPNNRFLAERTGGTYSTLKVQPAELEDSGVYFCASSQVRGWNTEAFFGQGTRLTVV.

This clonotype was recorded many times. This chain connects TRBV5-1 to TRBJ2-2, with 8 bases that match TRBD1. This CDR3 is 18 amino acids long. Germline CDR1 SGHRS, CDR2 YFSETQ. The V segment lost 0 bases and the J segment 8 bases; nucleotides outside the gene matches: 15. CDR3 DNA: TGCGCCAGCAGCTTGGGGGCTCGGACAGGGATTATTGGAGGGGAGCTGTTTTTT. This sequence encodes CASSLGARTGIIGGELFF.